The T cell receptor beta chain described here comes from a study of low-dose radiotherapy and immunotherapy resistance in tumors. Specified time point: after trial treatment. Treatment of the sample: LDRT plus nivolumab, ipilimumab, low-dose cyclophosphamide and aspirin (RACIN trial). Priming of first-strand cDNA relied on TRAV- and TRBV-specific primers (covering alpha and beta chains). TCRs were put through 20 PCR cycles of amplification with Phusion. A constant-region primer and the V-primer adapter served as the primer pair. TCRdb used MiXCR to reprocess the reads, holding one entry per CDR3 protein. The profile covers 50,000 or so distinct CDR3 sequences, with 20% to 25% appearing a single time and around 7% taken by the ten largest. This clonotype was seen ten or more times. V lost 2 bases and J lost 1, with 8 bases in between. Germline V gene data show CDR1 as LNHDA and CDR2 as SQIVND (reference sequence). The CDR3 sequence is 14 residues long.

The specimen was PBMCs, collected after low-dose radiotherapy plus immunotherapy. This chain connects TRBV19 to TRBJ2-5, with D possibly TRBD1 on 5 matching bases. This TCR was sampled from a male donor with prostate cancer. CDR3 region: CASSISRVQETQYF. CDR3 sequence (DNA): TGTGCCAGTAGTATATCCAGGGTCCAAGAGACCCAGTACTTC.